This TCR beta chain was sequenced for a study of T-cell memory formation after mild COVID-19 (dated by TCRdb to the early 2020s). Turning to the overall study: Most TCR sequence clusters were specific to one of the two donors. Two young, previously healthy adult volunteers made up the cohort, one male and one female. In a couple of donors, T-cell clones that expanded and contracted after mild COVID-19 were tracked by sequencing TCRalpha and TCRbeta repertoires over time.

PBMCs were isolated by Ficoll-Paque density gradient centrifugation. What the authors observed across the whole study: Contracting CD4+ clones appeared mostly in the CM and EM memory subsets, whereas CD8+ clones were enriched in EMRA. The study included only a couple of mild cases, and larger cohorts that include severe cases with pre-infection samples were judged to be necessary. Clones that contracted from day 15 to 85 showed balanced CD4/CD8 phenotypes, whereas a second wave of clones that expanded from day 15 to 37 leaned towards CD4+. SARS-CoV-2 specificity of the second-wave clones peaking on day 37 was not confirmed. Some responding clones were detected in pre-infection memory, which suggested that pre-existing cross-reactive memory T cells had joined the SARS-CoV-2 response.

V is cut back by 4 bases and J by 5 bases, with 15 bases in the junction unmatched. As encoded in the germline V gene (reference sequence), CDR1 is DFQATT while CDR2 is SNEGSKA. The CDR3 measures 16 amino acids from cysteine to phenylalanine. Just CDR3 DNA is preserved here, 48 bases in frame from base 1. Worth noting for this clonotype: Its antigen is currently not known. No qualities accompany the bases; no much larger clone lies one base away.

The sequencer was an Illumina NovaSeq 6000. TCRalpha and TCRbeta cDNA libraries were built by 5'RACE with constant-segment primers, adding sample barcodes and unique molecular identifiers. RNA was extracted from every sample with Trizol reagent. Library amplification was performed in two PCR steps, and a second sample barcode and Illumina TruSeq adapters were introduced in the second step. The libraries were sequenced on an Illumina NovaSeq using 2 x 150 bp paired-end reads. In the authors' own workflow: With migec v1.2.7, reads were demultiplexed and then collapsed into UMI-guided consensus sequences. Using mixcr v2.1.11, UMI consensuses were aligned to TRA and TRB V and J templates and then assembled into clonotypes. A clonotype was counted as expanded or contracted only when both edgeR and NoisET called the clonotype significant, with the noise models trained on biological replicates. For edgeR calls, a false discovery rate-adjusted p below 0.01 and a log2 fold-change threshold of 1 were applied. As an exploratory analysis of dynamics, PCA with hierarchical clustering was applied to max-normalized trajectories of the 1000 most abundant clonotypes. The CD4 or CD8 phenotype of responding clones was assigned using the separately sequenced CD4+ and CD8+ repertoires. TCRdb reanalyzed the raw reads on its own, using fastp at Q25 for trimming and MiXCR for clone calling, and kept in-frame beta chains. Identical CDR3 protein sequences are pooled into one entry, listed with their most common genes and DNA. TCRdb, not the authors, supplied the V and J calls. For this sample there are under 300,000 distinct CDR3 sequences; less than 20% appear just once. The ten largest clones capture roughly 3.6% of the sample.

This clonotype originated in a young man who had mild COVID-19 (a few samples of this study predate the infection). The sample titles of this study are shuffled in the database, so cell type and time point are left out; the donor was told from shared clones. Sequencing was done on a sample of PBMCs or a T cell subset sorted from them (not recorded which). The V and J genes are TRBV20-1 and TRBJ2-5; 8 of the junction bases match TRBD1. The sequence in DNA is TGCAGTGCTACATCACGGGGCAGGGGGCAGTGGGAGACCCAGTACTTC. Its amino acids are CSATSRGRGQWETQYF.